Shown below are 19 T cell receptor beta chains from a single sample sequenced in a study of T cell repertoires in cytomegalovirus infection (dated by TCRdb to the late 2010s). Sequencing relied on an Illumina HiSeq 1500. TCRdb took the public reads, trimmed them with fastp at Q25, ran MiXCR for clone calling and kept in-frame beta chains. CDR3 protein sequences are deduplicated, and each keeps its most common genes and DNA. This sample gives around 740,000 distinct CDR3 sequences in total; 35% of them show up just once. The ten top clones hold 2.8% of the sample. The sample consisted of PBMCs. The receptor source for this set is a human donor in good health (CMV status not recorded). Some clones in this sample may be carry-over from other donors' samples.

The V call is TRBV7-9, the J call TRBJ1-2; D is undetermined. With 0 bases removed from V and 2 bases from J, the gap between germline ends came to 13 bases. CDR1 and CDR2 (germline): SEHNR, FQNEAQ (reference sequence). CDR3 length equals 16 residues. This chain's CDR3 is CASSLAEAGLNYGYTF. The CDR3, as DNA: TGTGCCAGCAGCTTAGCGGAGGCGGGGTTGAACTATGGCTACACCTTC.

Concerning this clonotype: A much larger clone lies one base from this, so it may be a read error. The J gene is TRBJ2-7, the V gene TRBV7-8; D might be TRBD1 (5 bases). Germline CDR1 reads SGHVS; CDR2 reads FQNEAQ. The CDR3 contains 11 residues. CDR3 bases: TGTGACAGCAGCTTAGTGCAGGGCCTGTACTTC. Translating gives CDSSLVQGLYF.

In its sample, this clonotype was seen a few times. The rearrangement links TRBV11-2 to TRBJ1-2, with TRBD1 matching 10 bases. This CDR3 has 16 residues. V shed 0 bases, J shed 5 bases, and the junction held 6 bases outside the gene matches. CDR1 is SGHAT and CDR2 is FQNNGV in the germline V gene. CDR3 DNA sequence: TGTGCCAGCAGCTTAGACGGGACAGGGGATCTGTATGGCTACACCTTC. It is translated as CASSLDGTGDLYGYTF.

This clonotype was counted between two and nine times. The chain joins TRBV28 to TRBJ2-7, with TRBD1 matching 7 bases. Germline-derived CDR1 and CDR2 are MDHEN and SYDVKM. The CDR3 is 16 residues long. J gave up 0 bases and V 3 bases, and 8 bases lay outside the gene matches. The CDR3 DNA sequence: TGTGCCAGCAGTTTTATGACAGGGTTTGTCTCCTACGAGCAGTACTTC. Translating gives CASSFMTGFVSYEQYF.

This rearrangement joins TRBV11-1 to TRBJ2-2; 12 bases match TRBD1. Germline assignment: CDR1 SGHAT and CDR2 FQDESV (reference sequence). V trimming: 4 bases; J trimming: 7 bases; junction bases outside the gene matches: 7. The CDR3 is made up of 16 amino acids. The CDR3 bases are TGTGCCAGCAGCTCGGGACAGGGGGCGCAGGTCGGGGAGCTGTTTTTT. This encodes CASSSGQGAQVGELFF.

This clonotype was picked up many times. The chain uses TRBV6-1 and TRBJ2-3, with TRBD2 matching 7 bases. The V segment lost 1 base and the J segment 5 bases; nucleotides outside the gene matches: 3. This CDR3 has 14 residues. Germline CDR1 is MNHNS and CDR2 is SASEGT. DNA for the CDR3: TGTGCCAGCAGTGAAGAACTAGCGAGAGATACGCAGTATTTT. Amino acids: CASSEELARDTQYF.

The chain is built from TRBV6-6 and TRBJ2-3; TRBD2 matches at 9 bases. Germline values: CDR1 MNHNY, CDR2 SVGAGI (reference sequence). V was clipped by 2 bases and J by 7 bases; unmatched bases: 10. There are 16 residues in the CDR3. The CDR3 here is CASSYIAGESGNTQYF. Here the CDR3 DNA reads TGTGCCAGCAGTTACATAGCGGGAGAATCGGGCAATACGCAGTATTTT.

This clonotype came up a few times. The chain carries TRBV7-9 and TRBJ1-4; no firm D call. The length of the CDR3 is 15 residues. From germline, CDR1 is SEHNR and CDR2 FQNEAQ (reference sequence). Trimming left V 1 base short and J 5 bases short, with 11 bases between. The DNA for the CDR3 is TGTGCCAGCAGCTTAGGTGAGCGGCCGAATGAAAAACTGTTTTTT. It specifies CASSLGERPNEKLFF. The full variable domain, in which reference TRBV7-9 and TRBJ1-4 provide the parts outside the CDR3, is DTGVSQNPRHKITKRGQNVTFRCDPISEHNRLYWYRQTLGQGPEFLTYFQNEAQLEKSRLLSDRFSAERPKGSFSTLEIQRTEQGDSAMYLCASSLGERPNEKLFFGSGTQLSVL.

This chain uses TRBV12-3 or TRBV12-4 with TRBJ1-1; 7 positions agree with TRBD1. With 6 bases clipped from V and 7 bases from J, the junction kept 17 bases outside the gene matches. The CDR3 extends over 16 amino acids. Written as DNA, the CDR3 is TGTGCCAGCAGCCCTGGATTCCGGCAGGGGGGCGATGAAGCTTTCTTT. It codes for CASSPGFRQGGDEAFF.

This rearrangement joins TRBV28 to TRBJ1-5, with a tentative D call TRBD1 (6 bases). The CDR3 totals 13 residues. Germline V CDR1 and CDR2: MDHEN, SYDVKM. Trimming stripped 8 bases from V and 1 base from J, with 9 bases between. CDR3 residues: CASRQVSNQPQHF. The CDR3 DNA is TGTGCCAGCCGACAGGTGAGCAATCAGCCCCAGCATTTT.

This clonotype has just one count. The chain has TRBV28 and TRBJ1-2; possible D gene TRBD1, 5 bases. This CDR3 comprises 14 residues. Per germline, CDR1 MDHEN and CDR2 SYDVKM. Trimming cost V 7 bases and J 9 bases, with 21 bases left between them. The CDR3 reads CASTLPDGGYRYTF. In DNA, the CDR3 is TGTGCCAGCACCCTACCTGACGGGGGATATCGCTACACCTTC.

V and J are TRBV19 and TRBJ2-4; 9 bases fit TRBD1. Germline values: CDR1 LNHDA, CDR2 SQIVND (reference sequence). V dropped 3 bases and J dropped 3; count of bases not matched to a gene: 3. The CDR3 is made up of 15 amino acids. The CDR3, as DNA: TGTGCCAGTAGTATGGACAGGGGAGTCAAAAACATTCAGTACTTC. Translating gives CASSMDRGVKNIQYF.

This clonotype was seen at least ten times. This chain links TRBV12-5 with TRBJ1-1; 10 bases are shared with TRBD1. V lost 9 bases to trimming and J lost 2 bases; unmatched junction nucleotides: 9. The germline V gene has CDR1 LGHNT and CDR2 FRNRAP. CDR3 length equals 15 residues. CDR3 amino acids: CASQTGTGVNTEAFF. Written as DNA, the CDR3 is TGTGCTAGCCAAACCGGGACAGGGGTAAACACTGAAGCTTTCTTT. The entire variable domain, with the rest obtained from reference TRBV12-5 and TRBJ1-1, is as follows: DARVTQTPRHKVTEMGQEVTMRCQPILGHNTVFWYRQTMMQGLELLAYFRNRAPLDDSGMPKDRFSAEMPDATLATLKIQPSEPRDSAVYFCASQTGTGVNTEAFFGQGTRLTVV.

This clonotype was detected many times. The rearrangement uses TRBV10-3 and TRBJ2-3; weak D call: TRBD2 (6 bases). This CDR3 comprises 16 residues. The V gene's germline CDR1 is ENHRY and CDR2 SYGVKD. V was shortened by 4 bases and J by 5 bases, with 19 bases between the two germline ends. CDR3 amino acids: CAISAGRSGGEDTQYF. DNA for the CDR3: TGTGCCATCAGTGCCGGACGCTCTGGAGGGGAAGATACGCAGTATTTT.

About this clonotype: Its ends do not fully match the called genes, so a read error is possible. This chain connects TRBV7-2 to TRBJ1-5; no firm D call. The germline gives CDR1 SGHTA, CDR2 FQGNSA. The CDR3 sequence is 14 residues long. This CDR3 reads CASSFSESNQPKHF. CDR3 coding DNA: TGTGCCAGCAGCTTCTCAGAGTCGAATCAGCCCAAGCATTTT.

A single count supports this clonotype. This chain links TRBV5-1 with TRBJ2-7; 7 nucleotides match TRBD1. The CDR3 has 14 amino acids. The junction had 6 bases not matched to a gene; V was cut back by 4 bases and J by 2 bases. Germline loops: CDR1 SGHRS, CDR2 YFSETQ. CDR3: CASSVYRGTYEQYF. Written as DNA, the CDR3 is TGCGCCAGCAGCGTTTACAGGGGAACCTACGAGCAGTACTTC.

V gene TRBV27 combines with J gene TRBJ1-5; D remains unclear. Germline values: CDR1 MNHEY, CDR2 SMNVEV (reference sequence). This CDR3 is built from 14 residues. V was trimmed by 4 bases and J by 1 base, leaving 8 bases between them. The CDR3 coding sequence is TGTGCCAGCAGTTCAAAGTGGAGCAATCAGCCCCAGCATTTT. This codes for CASSSKWSNQPQHF.

This rearrangement joins TRBV11-2 to TRBJ1-4, with a possible D match to TRBD1 (6 bases). The V and J ends lost 5 bases and 9 bases respectively, with 19 bases between them. Germline CDR1 and CDR2: SGHAT and FQNNGV. The CDR3 is made up of 15 amino acids. This chain's CDR3 is CASSTGGGWMKKLFF. The CDR3, as DNA: TGTGCCAGCAGCACCGGAGGGGGATGGATGAAAAAACTGTTTTTT.

The genes are TRBV7-8 and TRBJ2-7, with TRBD2 identical over 12 bases. This CDR3 has 16 amino acids. J was trimmed by 6 bases and V by 2 bases; bases with no gene match: 8. Germline CDR1 and CDR2: SGHVS and FQNEAQ. The CDR3 DNA sequence: TGTGCCAGCAGCTTAAGAACTAGCGGGAGGTTGGGCGAGCAGTACTTC. Its protein product is CASSLRTSGRLGEQYF.